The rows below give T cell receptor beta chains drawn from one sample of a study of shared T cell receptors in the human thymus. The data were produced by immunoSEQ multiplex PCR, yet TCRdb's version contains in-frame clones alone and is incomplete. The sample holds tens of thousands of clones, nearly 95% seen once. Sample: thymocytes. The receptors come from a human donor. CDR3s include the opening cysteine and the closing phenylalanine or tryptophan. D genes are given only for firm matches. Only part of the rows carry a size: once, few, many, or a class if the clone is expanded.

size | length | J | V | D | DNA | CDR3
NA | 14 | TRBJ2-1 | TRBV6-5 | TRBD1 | TGTGCCAGCAGTGGGACAGGGGGAAAAAATGAGCAGTTCTTC | CASSGTGGKNEQFF
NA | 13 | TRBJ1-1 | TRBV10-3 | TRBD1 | TGTGCCATCACGACCCGGGACAGGGAGGGGGCTTTCTTT | CAITTRDREGAFF
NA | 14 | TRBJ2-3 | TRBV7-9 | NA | TGTGCCAGCAGCTTAGAAGGGACCACAGATACGCAGTATTTT | CASSLEGTTDTQYF
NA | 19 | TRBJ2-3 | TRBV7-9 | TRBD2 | TGTGCCAGCAGCTTTTGGACTAGCGGGGGCGAAGCTAGCACAGATACGCAGTATTTT | CASSFWTSGGEASTDTQYF
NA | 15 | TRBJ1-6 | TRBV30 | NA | TGTGCCTGGAGTGTACCGCGACATAATAATTCACCCCTCCACTTT | CAWSVPRHNNSPLHF
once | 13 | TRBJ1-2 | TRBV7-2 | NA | TGTGCCAGCAGCTTATTACAGAACTATGGCTACACCTTC | CASSLLQNYGYTF
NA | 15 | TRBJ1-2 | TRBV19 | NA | TGTGCCAGTAGTACCGACAAACGGCAAGAGAGTGGCTACACCTTC | CASSTDKRQESGYTF
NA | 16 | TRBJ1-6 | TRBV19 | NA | TGTGCCAGTAGATTTCGCGTTGGGGTTAGAGATTCACCCCTCCACTTT | CASRFRVGVRDSPLHF
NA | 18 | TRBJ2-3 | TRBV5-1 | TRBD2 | TGCGCCAGCAGCTCCGGGACTAGCGGGGGGAGCCTCCCAGATACGCAGTATTTT | CASSSGTSGGSLPDTQYF
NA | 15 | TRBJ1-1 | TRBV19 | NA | TGTGCCAGTAGTCTTCGGAGTCACATGAACACTGAAGCTTTCTTT | CASSLRSHMNTEAFF
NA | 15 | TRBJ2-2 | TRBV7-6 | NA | TGTGCCAGCAGCTTAGACAGCTGGAACACCGGGGAGCTGTTTTTT | CASSLDSWNTGELFF
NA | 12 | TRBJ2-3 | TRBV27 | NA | TGTGCCAGCAGTTTATCCCCGGATACGCAGTATTTT | CASSLSPDTQYF
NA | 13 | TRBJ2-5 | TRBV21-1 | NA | TGTGCCAGCAGCAACAGGGGAGTCGAGACCCAGTACTTC | CASSNRGVETQYF
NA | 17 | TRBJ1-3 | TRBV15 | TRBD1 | TGTGCCACCAGCAGAGATTTTGGGACAGGGGGAGGAAACACCATATATTTT | CATSRDFGTGGGNTIYF
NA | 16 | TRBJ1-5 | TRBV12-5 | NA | TGTGCTAGTGGTTTGCCCGGGACCGAAAAAAATCAGCCCCAGCATTTT | CASGLPGTEKNQPQHF
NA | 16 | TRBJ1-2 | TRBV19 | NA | TGTGCCAGTAGTATAAACTACCCGGGTCCCCTTCGAGGCTACACCTTC | CASSINYPGPLRGYTF
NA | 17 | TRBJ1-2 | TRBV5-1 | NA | TGCGCCAGCAGCTTGGAAAAGGAAACGACTCCTTCAACTGGCTACACCTTC | CASSLEKETTPSTGYTF
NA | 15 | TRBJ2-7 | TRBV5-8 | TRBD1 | TGTGCCAGCAGCTTGTGGGACAGGGGGTTCGGAGAGCAGTACTTC | CASSLWDRGFGEQYF
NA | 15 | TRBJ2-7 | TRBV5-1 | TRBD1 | TGCGCCAGCAAAGCGACAGGGGGCACGTCCTACGAGCAGTACTTC | CASKATGGTSYEQYF
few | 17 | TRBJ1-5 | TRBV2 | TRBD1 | TGTGCCAGCAGTGGATGCACGGGACAGGTTAGCAATCAGCCCCAGCATTTT | CASSGCTGQVSNQPQHF
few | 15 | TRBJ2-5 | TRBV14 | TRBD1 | TGTGCCAGCAGCCAAGTTGGGACAGGGCGGGAGACCCAGTACTTC | CASSQVGTGRETQYF
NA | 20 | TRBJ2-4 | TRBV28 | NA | TGTGCCAGCAGTATACCCGCGAGCACAAGACACGGAGCCGGGCTTGGCATTCAGTACTTC | CASSIPASTRHGAGLGIQYF
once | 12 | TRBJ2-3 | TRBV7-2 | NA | TGTGCCAGCAAACAGGGCCCAGATACGCAGTATTTT | CASKQGPDTQYF
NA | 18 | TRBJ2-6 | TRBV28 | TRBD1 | TGTGCCAGCAGTTTATACCGGACAGGCTTAACTGGGGCCAACGTCCTGACTTTC | CASSLYRTGLTGANVLTF
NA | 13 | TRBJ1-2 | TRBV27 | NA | TGTGCCAGCAGGAAGGGGATGGCCTATGGCTACACCTTC | CASRKGMAYGYTF
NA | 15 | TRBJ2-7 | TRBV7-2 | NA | TGTGCCAGCAGCTTAATCCCCGGGGTCTCCTACGAGCAGTACTTC | CASSLIPGVSYEQYF
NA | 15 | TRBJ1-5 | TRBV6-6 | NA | TGTGCCAGCAGCTACACCCGACACCTCAATCAGCCCCAGCATTTT | CASSYTRHLNQPQHF
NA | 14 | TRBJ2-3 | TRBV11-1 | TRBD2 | TGTGCCAGCGCGTCTAGCGGTCTCACAGATACGCAGTATTTT | CASASSGLTDTQYF
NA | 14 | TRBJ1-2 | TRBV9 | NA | TGTGCCAGCAGCGCTCCGGGACTGGTCTATGGCTACACCTTC | CASSAPGLVYGYTF
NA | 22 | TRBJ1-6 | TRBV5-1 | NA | TGCGCCAGCAGCCACGGCAGACGACAGGAAAGCCCATCGGTCCCTTATAATTCACCCCTCCACTTT | CASSHGRRQESPSVPYNSPLHF
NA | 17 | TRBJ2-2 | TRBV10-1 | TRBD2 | TGCGCCAGCAGTGAGCTTGGACTAGCGGGACTTGACGGGGAGCTGTTTTTT | CASSELGLAGLDGELFF
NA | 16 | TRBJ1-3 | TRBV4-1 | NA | TGCGCCAGCAGCCAAGATCTATCCAGACCTGGAAACACCATATATTTT | CASSQDLSRPGNTIYF
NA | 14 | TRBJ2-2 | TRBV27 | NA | TGTGCCAGCAGTTTATTAGGGAACACCGGGGAGCTGTTTTTT | CASSLLGNTGELFF
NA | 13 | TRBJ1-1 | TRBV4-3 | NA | TGCGCCAGCAGCCAAGAGAGGAAGGCAGAAGCTTTCTTT | CASSQERKAEAFF
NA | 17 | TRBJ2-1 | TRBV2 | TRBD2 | TGTGCCAGCAGTGTTAGATGTCGGGGGGGCCCCCCCCATGAGCAGTTCTTC | CASSVRCRGGPPHEQFF
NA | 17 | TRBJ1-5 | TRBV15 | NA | TGTGCCACCAGCAGAGATTTTGGGGATGGGAGCAATCAGCCCCAGCATTTT | CATSRDFGDGSNQPQHF
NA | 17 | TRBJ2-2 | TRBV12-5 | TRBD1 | TGTGCTAGTGGTTTTCTCCAGGGGGCCCTAAACACCGGGGAGCTGTTTTTT | CASGFLQGALNTGELFF
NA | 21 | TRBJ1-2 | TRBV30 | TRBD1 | TGTGCCTGGAGTGTACCCCGGGACAGGGGCCGCAGTACCGTACCGATCTATGGCTACACCTTC | CAWSVPRDRGRSTVPIYGYTF
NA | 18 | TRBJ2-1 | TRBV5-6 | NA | TGTGCCAGCAGCTTCCGGTCGGAGGGGTCCCAGACTTACAATGAGCAGTTCTTC | CASSFRSEGSQTYNEQFF
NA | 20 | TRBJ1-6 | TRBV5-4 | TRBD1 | TGTGCCAGCAGCTTTGTGGTGAGACAGGGGCCATTACCCTATAATTCACCCCTCCACTTT | CASSFVVRQGPLPYNSPLHF
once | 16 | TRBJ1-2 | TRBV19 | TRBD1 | TGTGCCAGTAAGTCCGGACAGGGGGCCGCAAGGTATGGCTACACCTTC | CASKSGQGAARYGYTF
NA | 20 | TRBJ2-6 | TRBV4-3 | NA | TGCGCCAGCAGCCAAGGAGTCGGAGGGGGCCACTTAACTGGGGCCAACGTCCTGACTTTC | CASSQGVGGGHLTGANVLTF
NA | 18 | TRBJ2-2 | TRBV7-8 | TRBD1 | TGTGCCAGCAGCACACCGGGACAGGCGCTCGGGAACACCGGGGAGCTGTTTTTT | CASSTPGQALGNTGELFF
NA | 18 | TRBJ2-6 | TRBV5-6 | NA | TGTGCCAGCAGCTTGAGGAGGGATAGTATACCTGGGGCCAACGTCCTGACTTTC | CASSLRRDSIPGANVLTF
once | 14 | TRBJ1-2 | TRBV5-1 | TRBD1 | TGCGCCAGCAGCTTGGACAGGGGGTTCTATGGCTACACCTTC | CASSLDRGFYGYTF